What follows is one TCR beta chain and its context. The antigen it recognizes is unknown. The sample holds no much larger clone one base away, and base qualities are not on file. The data were obtained in a study of cytomegalovirus exposure and HLA in healthy donors (dated by TCRdb to about 2017). A note on the overall study: According to a later analysis, one platform produced both the roughly 130 validation repertoires and the 700 or so repertoires of the first cohort. The study aimed to test whether signatures of past pathogen exposure could be identified by cataloging public T cell receptors. A separate validation cohort of 90 to 150 different subjects was used in addition to the approximately 640-subject first cohort. To predict cytomegalovirus infection status, the study brought together high-throughput TCR immunosequencing, statistical association of individual TCRs with disease status, and machine learning.

The donors belonged to the validation cohort of over a hundred subjects, which was separate from the approximately 700-subject first cohort. Library preparation employed the immunoSEQ multiplex PCR assay. In the original analysis: A statistical classification framework was built to diagnose cytomegalovirus status from the catalog of TCR beta chain sequences. TCRdb mirrors the immuneACCESS table, restricted to in-frame sequences. Some clones are absent from its copies; in checked studies, under half trace to an unresolved V gene, and the reason for the others is unknown. The V and J calls and clone size come from that table; D and trimming were worked out from the DNA. The sample has about 160,000 clones on record, roughly nine tenths of them singletons. The ten largest account for 5.7% of the sample. The CDR1 and CDR2 encoded by the germline V gene are SGHTA and FQGNSA. Trimming at the junction amounts to 1 base on V and 4 bases on J, and the germline ends lie 20 bases apart. CDR3 length: 17 amino acids, cysteine to phenylalanine. The entry retains the CDR3 DNA only, 51 bases that are in frame from base 1.

The paper as a whole reports these results and caveats: In vitro tests confirmed that a few of the cytomegalovirus-associated TCR beta chains recognize cytomegalovirus antigens. The study gave a list of about 160 TCR beta chains associated with cytomegalovirus. A later analysis lacked HLA typing for the validation cohort, so it scored co-occurrence in that cohort across all 120 or so repertoires. Across donors, most TCR sequences were observed very rarely, whereas some public TCRs were present in many individuals. The authors suggested that the approach could potentially be generalized to other disease states and immunological phenotypes. Of the cluster scores, 90% to 95% were above 0 in a later analysis, which found that TCRs clustered in the first cohort also tended to co-occur in the approximately 130 validation repertoires. In both the original and validation cohorts, the classifier was reported to diagnose cytomegalovirus status with high specificity and sensitivity.

Sequencing was carried out using PBMCs. The TCR comes from a woman under 40 in good health and CMV-seronegative. The chain uses TRBV7-2 and TRBJ2-7, and possibly TRBD2, on 6 matching bases. In nucleotide form, the sequence is TGTGCCAGCAGCTTAGATGGGTTGGCGGGACCTGGGTACGAGCAGTACTTC. Its amino acids are CASSLDGLAGPGYEQYF.